A single sample gave rise to the 10 T cell receptor beta chains below, sequenced in a study of identical twins. Via MiXCR, TCRdb re-called the 5' RACE reads, giving one row per CDR3 protein. The sample lists 690,000 or so distinct CDR3 sequences; 8% to 9% were seen once. These data were also reused for a study on yellow fever vaccine responses in identical twins.

The sequencing input was PBMCs. The source is a woman between 18 and 30 years old in good health.

V is TRBV11-2 and J is TRBJ1-5, with TRBD1 matching 9 bases. This CDR3 comprises 15 residues. Germline CDR1 SGHAT, CDR2 FQNNGV. V trimming: 4 bases; J trimming: 4 bases; junction bases outside the gene matches: 5. The CDR3 sequence is CASSSLGQGNQPQHF. As DNA, the CDR3 is TGTGCCAGCAGCTCACTCGGACAGGGGAATCAGCCCCAGCATTTT.

In this sample, this clonotype turned up a few times. V is TRBV29-1 and J is TRBJ1-2, with 9 bases matching TRBD1. CDR3 length equals 15 residues. Unmatched junction bases numbered 11, after V lost 4 bases and J lost 5 bases. From germline, CDR1 is SQVTM and CDR2 ANQGSEA. CDR3 nucleotide sequence: TGCAGCGTTGTACAGGGGGCGCAAATAAGTTATGGCTACACCTTC. This sequence encodes CSVVQGAQISYGYTF.

This clonotype was picked up many times. The chain joins TRBV15 to TRBJ2-5; possible D gene TRBD2, 5 bases. Germline V lookup: CDR1 LNHNV, CDR2 YYDKDF (reference sequence). V gave up 0 bases and J gave up 3 bases, with 8 bases separating them. CDR3 length equals 14 residues. The DNA of the CDR3 is TGTGCCACCAGCAGAGATTTGCGGGAAGAGACCCAGTACTTC. Translation: CATSRDLREETQYF. The full variable domain, with the rest looked up from reference TRBV15 and TRBJ2-5, is DAMVIQNPRYQVTQFGKPVTLSCSQTLNHNVMYWYQQKSSQAPKLLFHYYDKDFNNEADTPDNFQSRRPNTSFCFLDIRSPGLGDTAMYLCATSRDLREETQYFGPGTRLLVL.

V is TRBV29-1 and J is TRBJ2-4, with D possibly matching TRBD2 (6 bases). This CDR3 region has 14 residues. Trimming pared 4 bases from V and 0 bases from J, leaving 10 bases between. CDR1 and CDR2 (germline): SQVTM, ANQGSEA. In nucleotides, the CDR3 is TGCAGCGTTGTTAGCGGAGGAGCCAAAAACATTCAGTACTTC. Encoded protein: CSVVSGGAKNIQYF.

The genes are TRBV6-1 and TRBJ2-1; D possibly corresponds to TRBD1 (5 bases). The CDR3 runs to 11 residues. The germline V gene has CDR1 MNHNS and CDR2 SASEGT. CDR3 region: CASQTGNEQFF. CDR3 in DNA: TGTGCTAGCCAAACAGGCAATGAGCAGTTCTTC.

This clonotype was seen more than once but under ten times. The chain is built from TRBV7-9 and TRBJ2-2; D gene ambiguous. The CDR3 consists of 17 residues. With 10 bases removed from V and 0 bases from J, the gap between germline ends came to 21 bases. Germline loops: CDR1 SEHNR, CDR2 FQNEAQ (reference sequence). The chain's CDR3 is CANAPWKENPNTGELFF. The CDR3 bases are TGTGCCAACGCTCCCTGGAAGGAGAACCCGAACACCGGGGAGCTGTTTTTT.

The genes are TRBV20-1 and TRBJ2-5; D may be TRBD1 or TRBD2 (6 bases each). Germline V gene lookup returns CDR1 DFQATT and CDR2 SNEGSKA (reference sequence). The V and J ends lost 0 bases and 4 bases respectively, with 12 bases between them. The CDR3 is made up of 14 amino acids. The CDR3 region has the DNA TGCAGTGCTAGAGATCCAAAGGGGGGAGAGACCCAGTACTTC. Protein: CSARDPKGGETQYF.

This clonotype was seen ten or more times. The DNA of the CDR3 is TGTGCCACGTCCATTTCGGGTCTCTCCGGGGAGCTGTTTTTT. Protein sequence: CATSISGLSGELFF. The genes are TRBV7-9 and TRBJ2-2, with D unclear. Trimming shortened V by 10 bases and J by 6 bases, and 18 bases separated the two germline ends. The germline gives CDR1 SEHNR, CDR2 FQNEAQ (reference sequence). The CDR3 has 14 amino acids.

The chain links TRBV7-9 to TRBJ2-3; D assignment may be TRBD1 or TRBD2 (7 bases each). Germline assignment: CDR1 SEHNR and CDR2 FQNEAQ (reference sequence). The V end lost 6 bases, the J end lost 4 bases, and 20 bases lay between the germline ends. There are 16 residues in the CDR3. The CDR3 is CASRAPGGARADTQYF. CDR3 bases: TGTGCCAGCAGGGCCCCAGGGGGGGCGCGCGCAGATACGCAGTATTTT.

This clonotype was detected many times. V and J are TRBV12-3 or TRBV12-4 and TRBJ2-7, with unresolved D. Trimming took 0 bases from V and 4 from J, leaving 10 bases between them. This CDR3 has 14 residues. Here the CDR3 reads CASSLAYGGYEQYF. Here the CDR3 DNA reads TGTGCCAGCAGTTTAGCTTACGGCGGTTACGAGCAGTACTTC.